A single sample is the source of the 29 T cell receptor beta chains below, sequenced in a study of T cell changes during pregnancy in multiple sclerosis. Libraries were prepared by immunoSEQ multiplex PCR; TCRdb keeps only in-frame clonotypes and omits some of them. The table has about 47,000 clones, 80% to 90% seen once. This specimen consisted of peripheral blood, obtained in the first trimester of pregnancy. The receptors originated from a female donor with multiple sclerosis, enrolled in a pregnancy study.

The genes are TRBV29-1 and TRBJ2-2; unclear D gene. The CDR3 covers 14 residues. Germline CDR1 is SQVTM and CDR2 is ANQGSEA. V lost 2 bases and J 6 bases, leaving 13 bases between the germline ends. The CDR3 coding sequence is TGCAGCGTTGAATCGGAGTCACGGGCCGGGGAGCTGTTTTTT. This encodes CSVESESRAGELFF.

The chain carries TRBV7-2 and TRBJ1-5, with 7 bases aligning to TRBD1. Germline trimming cut 7 bases from V and 3 bases from J; bases unmatched to any gene: 6. From germline, CDR1 is SGHTA and CDR2 FQGNSA. The CDR3 covers 14 residues. The CDR3 DNA is TGTGCCAGCACCCTTACAGGGGACAATCAGCCCCAGCATTTT. Amino acid sequence: CASTLTGDNQPQHF.

This clone was seen a few times. The J gene is TRBJ2-2, the V gene TRBV30, with TRBD1 identical over 8 bases. J was trimmed by 0 bases and V by 7 bases; bases with no gene match: 1. CDR3 length equals 13 residues. The V gene's germline CDR1 is GTSNPN and CDR2 SVGIG (reference sequence). The CDR3 DNA reads TGTGCCTCGGGACAGGCGAACACCGGGGAGCTGTTTTTT. Translating gives CASGQANTGELFF.

The rearrangement uses TRBV4-1 and TRBJ1-4, with 8 nucleotides matching TRBD1. Trimming took 2 bases from V and 7 from J; bases not matched to a gene: 9. Germline V CDR1 and CDR2: MGHRA, YSYEKL. The CDR3 is made up of 16 amino acids. This CDR3 reads CASSQLQDREGEKLFF. CDR3 sequence (DNA): TGCGCCAGCAGCCAACTCCAGGACAGGGAGGGTGAAAAACTGTTTTTT.

V and J are TRBV4-1 and TRBJ2-7; 7 bases fit TRBD1. Germline V gene sequence: CDR1 MGHRA, CDR2 YSYEKL. The CDR3 has 15 amino acids. J gave up 0 bases and V 2 bases, and 4 bases lay outside the gene matches. This CDR3 reads CASSQTGVVSYEQYF. The CDR3 coding sequence is TGCGCCAGCAGCCAAACAGGGGTTGTCTCCTACGAGCAGTACTTC.

J is TRBJ1-4 and V is TRBV27; 7 bases align to TRBD1. With 2 bases clipped from V and 7 bases from J, the junction kept 4 bases outside the gene matches. Germline V lookup: CDR1 MNHEY, CDR2 SMNVEV (reference sequence). This CDR3 has 14 amino acids. In DNA form, the CDR3 reads TGTGCCAGCAGTTTAGAGGGGGCAGGTGAAAAACTGTTTTTT. Translated, it gives CASSLEGAGEKLFF.

CDR3 bases: TGTGCCAGCAGACCTACAGGCGGGGTTAACTATGGCTACACCTTC. Its translation: CASRPTGGVNYGYTF. This chain uses TRBV6-1 with TRBJ1-2; possible D gene TRBD1, 5 bases. CDR3 length: 15 residues. With 6 bases removed from V and 1 base from J, the gap between germline ends came to 15 bases. Per germline, CDR1 MNHNS and CDR2 SASEGT.

The chain is built from TRBV28 and TRBJ2-4; no firm D call. The V end was cut by 2 bases, the J end by 3 bases, with 11 bases between. The CDR3 contains 15 residues. The V gene's germline CDR1 is MDHEN and CDR2 SYDVKM. The CDR3 nucleotides read TGTGCCAGCAGTTTAGCCCTTTCAGTCAAAAACATTCAGTACTTC. The encoded protein is CASSLALSVKNIQYF.

The rearrangement uses TRBV28 and TRBJ2-6, with TRBD1 matching 7 bases. Losses at the gene ends were 7 bases for V and 0 bases for J; bases not matched to a gene: 3. The germline V gene encodes CDR1 MDHEN and CDR2 SYDVKM. The CDR3 runs 15 residues. CDR3 bases: TGTGCCAGCACCCAGGGGGACTCTGGGGCCAACGTCCTGACTTTC. This codes for CASTQGDSGANVLTF.

As regards this clone: Sequence at one end of the junction differs from germline and may be a read error. The chain combines TRBV6-5 with TRBJ2-4; TRBD2 matches at 12 bases. Germline lookup yields CDR1 MNHEY and CDR2 SVGAGI. The CDR3 totals 12 residues. CDR3 region: CASRRTSGDENF. The DNA of the CDR3 is TGTGCCAGCAGACGGACTAGCGGGGACGAGAACTTC.

The chain is built from TRBV19 and TRBJ1-1; TRBD1 aligns across 7 bases. This CDR3 has 16 residues. Germline values: CDR1 LNHDA, CDR2 SQIVND (reference sequence). Germline trimming cut 4 bases from V and 1 base from J; bases unmatched to any gene: 9. The CDR3 DNA sequence: TGTGCCAGTAGTACCGACAGGGTTGGTGGGAACACTGAAGCTTTCTTT. Residues: CASSTDRVGGNTEAFF.

The chain uses TRBV5-4 and TRBJ2-7, with 9 bases aligning to TRBD1. The V gene's germline CDR1 is SGHNT and CDR2 YYREEE (reference sequence). The ends lost 0 bases at V and 4 bases at J; junction bases unmatched: 5. This CDR3 comprises 15 residues. CDR3 coding DNA: TGTGCCAGCAGCTTGGCGCCGGGACAGGGTTACGAGCAGTACTTC. Translated, it gives CASSLAPGQGYEQYF.

CDR3 sequence (DNA): TGCGCCAGCAGCTATGGGACAGGGGGAATTGAGCAGTACTTC. This translates into CASSYGTGGIEQYF. The rearrangement uses TRBV5-1 and TRBJ2-7; 11 bases are shared with TRBD1. CDR1 is SGHRS, CDR2 YFSETQ, per germline. V gave up 3 bases and J gave up 7 bases; unmatched junction bases: 6. The CDR3 is 14 residues long.

The chain links TRBV2 to TRBJ2-7, with 7 bases fitting TRBD2. The CDR3 consists of 15 residues. Germline CDR1 and CDR2: SNHLY and FYNNEI. J was trimmed by 3 bases and V by 9 bases; bases with no gene match: 14. The CDR3 DNA sequence: TGTGCCAGTCTAATGACAGCGGGGACCGACTACGAGCAGTACTTC. Its translation is CASLMTAGTDYEQYF.

V gene TRBV6-5 combines with J gene TRBJ2-7, with 8 bases lining up with TRBD1. The CDR3 length is 15 residues. The V gene end was trimmed by 6 bases and the J gene end by 1 base; junction bases not matched to a gene: 8. Germline lookup yields CDR1 MNHEY and CDR2 SVGAGI. CDR3: CASSPSRTGSYEQYF. As DNA, the CDR3 is TGTGCCAGCAGCCCCTCCAGGACAGGGTCCTACGAGCAGTACTTC.

The rearrangement links TRBV5-4 to TRBJ1-1; 7 nucleotides match TRBD1. Trimming at V came to 0 bases and at J to 4 bases, leaving 3 bases not matched to a gene. Per germline, CDR1 SGHNT and CDR2 YYREEE (reference sequence). This CDR3 is 14 amino acids long. The DNA for the CDR3 is TGTGCCAGCAGCTTGGTAGGGGGCTTCACTGAAGCTTTCTTT. Amino acid sequence: CASSLVGGFTEAFF.

The chain couples TRBV5-1 to TRBJ2-1; 7 bases match TRBD1. The V and J ends lost 5 bases and 2 bases, in that order; junction bases with no gene match: 4. The germline V gene encodes CDR1 SGHRS and CDR2 YFSETQ. CDR3 length: 14 amino acids. The CDR3 DNA follows: TGCGCCAGCAGAACGACAGGGCCCTACAATGAGCAGTTCTTC. Its protein is CASRTTGPYNEQFF. The full variable domain, its missing parts supplied by reference TRBV5-1 and TRBJ2-1, is KAGVTQTPRYLIKTRGQQVTLSCSPISGHRSVSWYQQTPGQGLQFLFEYFSETQRNKGNFPGRFSGRQFSNSRSEMNVSTLELGDSALYLCASRTTGPYNEQFFGPGTRLTVL.

This clone was picked up one time. The chain recombines TRBV7-2 with TRBJ1-1, with TRBD1 matching over 8 bases. Germline V lookup: CDR1 SGHTA, CDR2 FQGNSA. The trim removed 5 bases at V and 1 base at J, leaving 6 bases unmatched. This CDR3 contains 15 residues. The CDR3 region has the DNA TGTGCCAGCAGCGAACAGGGGGGCTGGAACACTGAAGCTTTCTTT. Translated, it gives CASSEQGGWNTEAFF. The whole variable domain, filled in from reference TRBV7-2 and TRBJ1-1, reads GAGVSQSPSNKVTEKGKDVELRCDPISGHTALYWYRQSLGQGLEFLIYFQGNSAPDKSGLPSDRFSAERTGGSVSTLTIQRTQQEDSAVYLCASSEQGGWNTEAFFGQGTRLTVV.

This chain links TRBV7-8 with TRBJ1-1, with D maybe TRBD1 (6 bases). The CDR3 spans 14 residues. Trimming left V 2 bases short and J 4 bases short, with 11 bases between. Germline CDR1 and CDR2: SGHVS and FQNEAQ. CDR3 DNA sequence: TGTGCCAGCAGCTTACAGGGGTATGGCACTGAAGCTTTCTTT. This sequence encodes CASSLQGYGTEAFF.

The rearrangement uses TRBV5-1 and TRBJ1-2; 8 positions match TRBD1. The CDR3 has 15 amino acids. Germline V lookup: CDR1 SGHRS, CDR2 YFSETQ. Losses at the gene ends were 4 bases for V and 2 bases for J; bases not matched to a gene: 7. CDR3 sequence: CASSGGQGENYGYTF. In DNA form, the CDR3 reads TGCGCCAGCAGCGGAGGACAGGGTGAAAACTATGGCTACACCTTC.

V gene TRBV2 combines with J gene TRBJ2-7; D is perhaps TRBD1 (6 bases). Germline V gives CDR1 SNHLY, CDR2 FYNNEI. The CDR3 consists of 14 residues. V lost 2 bases to trimming and J lost 2 bases, with 10 bases between them. The CDR3 protein is CASSEQGIAYEQYF. The CDR3 coding sequence is TGTGCCAGCAGTGAACAGGGGATCGCCTACGAGCAGTACTTC. The whole variable domain, filled in from reference TRBV2 and TRBJ2-7, reads EPEVTQTPSHQVTQMGQEVILRCVPISNHLYFYWYRQILGQKVEFLVSFYNNEISEKSEIFDDQFSVERPDGSNFTLKIRSTKLEDSAMYFCASSEQGIAYEQYFGPGTRLTVT.

The genes are TRBV27 and TRBJ2-5, with 9 nucleotides matching TRBD2. J gave up 5 bases and V 1 base, and 14 bases lay outside the gene matches. The CDR3 has 18 residues. The germline V gene encodes CDR1 MNHEY and CDR2 SMNVEV (reference sequence). The CDR3 reads CASSLYPRVAGVPETQYF. The CDR3 DNA is TGTGCCAGCAGTTTATACCCCCGGGTAGCGGGGGTCCCGGAGACCCAGTACTTC.

The J gene is TRBJ2-7, the V gene TRBV15; a weak D match, TRBD1 (6 bases). V was pared by 0 bases and J by 3 bases, with 12 bases between. The germline V gene encodes CDR1 LNHNV and CDR2 YYDKDF (reference sequence). The CDR3 is made up of 15 amino acids. The chain's CDR3 is CATSRDGGQGYEQYF. CDR3 bases: TGTGCCACCAGCAGAGATGGGGGACAAGGCTACGAGCAGTACTTC.

The chain links TRBV7-2 to TRBJ1-1; D might be TRBD1 (6 bases). The CDR3 spans 15 residues. Trimming cost V 5 bases and J 0 bases, with 13 bases left between them. Germline CDR1 is SGHTA and CDR2 is FQGNSA. CDR3 nucleotide sequence: TGTGCCAGCAGCCTACAGGGTGGTGTGAACACTGAAGCTTTCTTT. As protein: CASSLQGGVNTEAFF.

The chain is built from TRBV18 and TRBJ2-1; 11 nucleotides match TRBD1. Germline V lookup: CDR1 KGHSH, CDR2 LQKENI. V lost 2 bases and J lost 6; bases outside the gene matches: 6. The CDR3 contains 16 residues. The CDR3: CASSPVPGQGVNEQFF. The CDR3 DNA is TGTGCCAGCTCACCAGTACCGGGACAGGGGGTCAATGAGCAGTTCTTC.

This rearrangement joins TRBV28 to TRBJ2-5; the match to TRBD1 covers 11 bases. CDR3 length equals 16 residues. Germline-derived CDR1 and CDR2 are MDHEN and SYDVKM. After removal of 2 bases from V and 5 bases from J, the junction contained 7 bases not matched to a gene. CDR3 protein: CASSLNQGQGGETQYF. Here the CDR3 DNA reads TGTGCCAGCAGTTTAAACCAGGGACAGGGGGGCGAGACCCAGTACTTC.

With regard to this clone: Other DNA sequences in this specimen translate into the identical CDR3. V gene TRBV4-3 combines with J gene TRBJ1-1; 7 bases line up with TRBD1. Germline V lookup: CDR1 LGHNA, CDR2 YSLEER. Trimming took 1 base from V and 7 from J; bases not matched to a gene: 6. The CDR3 is made up of 14 amino acids. This CDR3 is CASSQVEGANEAFF. CDR3 DNA: TGCGCCAGCAGCCAAGTGGAGGGGGCGAATGAAGCTTTCTTT.

The rearrangement links TRBV30 to TRBJ1-5, with unresolved D. The CDR3 has 13 amino acids. Trimming left V 0 bases short and J 3 bases short, with 6 bases between. Germline CDR1 reads GTSNPN; CDR2 reads SVGIG (reference sequence). CDR3 protein: CAWSVALNQPQHF. As DNA, the CDR3 is TGTGCCTGGAGTGTTGCACTCAATCAGCCCCAGCATTTT.

In this sample, this clone turned up a few times. The V gene is TRBV19, the J gene TRBJ1-6; TRBD1 aligns across 7 bases. The CDR3 has 17 residues. J lost 6 bases, V lost 6 bases, and 14 bases had no gene match. CDR1 LNHDA and CDR2 SQIVND come from the germline V gene (reference sequence). The CDR3 spells CASRTRDRLSGNSPLHF. The CDR3, as DNA: TGTGCCAGTAGAACCCGGGACAGATTATCGGGTAATTCACCCCTCCACTTT. Drawing the rest from reference TRBV19 and TRBJ1-6, the complete variable domain is DGGITQSPKYLFRKEGQNVTLSCEQNLNHDAMYWYRQDPGQGLRLIYYSQIVNDFQKGDIAEGYSVSREKKESFPLTVTSAQKNPTAFYLCASRTRDRLSGNSPLHFGNGTRLTVT.